This T cell receptor beta chain derives from a study of OX40 agonist ivuxolimab in advanced cancers. About the investigation overall: The costimulatory receptor OX40 (CD134) was targeted by ivuxolimab, a fully human IgG2 agonistic monoclonal antibody. Intravenous ivuxolimab was administered to patients every 2 weeks at six dose levels: 0.01, 0.1, 0.3, 1.5, 3 and 10 mg/kg. Of the 52 patients in dose escalation, some 19 had hepatocellular carcinoma, about 15 had melanoma, 9 had renal cell carcinoma and 9 had head and neck cancer. A male proportion of 75% to 85% and a mean age of 60 years, ranging from roughly 23 to 90, were recorded for the dose-escalation cohort. Prior anti-PD-1, anti-PD-L1 or anti-CTLA-4 therapy was permitted, and checkpoint inhibitors had been received by more than 35% of dose-escalation patients. Partial responses were achieved by three dose-escalation patients, of whom one had hepatocellular carcinoma and two had cutaneous melanoma. Peripheral TCRbeta sequencing aimed to test whether ivuxolimab altered TCR sequence diversity and caused clonal T-cell expansion. The paper reports the monotherapy dose-escalation portion (N ≈ 50 patients) of the phase I ivuxolimab trial. The paper as a whole reports these results and caveats: After ivuxolimab, CD8+ T cells had more expanded clones than CD4+ T cells on average. In the 0.1-3.0 mg/kg groups, partial responders were among the patients with the lowest normalized peripheral clonal expansion, particularly in CD8+ T cells. At doses from 0.1 to 3.0 mg/kg, clonal expansion was seen in both CD4+ and CD8+ blood T cells between baseline and week 6. The antigen specificity of the peripheral T cells that underwent clonal expansion was not determined. Low levels of normalized T-cell clonal expansion were also seen in some patients who did not respond.

In regard to this clone: Its target antigen remains unknown. No much larger clone exists at a distance of one base, and base qualities are not known.

The CDR3 contains 16 residues, cysteine and phenylalanine counted. Solely the CDR3 DNA is kept, with 48 bases framed from the first base. CDR1 and CDR2 (SQVTM, ANQGSEA) derive from the germline V gene. V loses 6 bases, J loses 0 bases, and the germline ends lie 17 bases apart. For sequencing of the TCRbeta CDR3 region, genomic DNA was extracted from the sorted cells. TCRbeta CDR3 regions were sequenced using the immunoSEQ Assay. The source is immuneACCESS, and TCRdb retained only in-frame sequences with V and J called. Part of the clones is not carried over; for the studies checked, unresolved V genes explain less than half of this, and the remainder is unexplained. The sample yields roughly 63,000 clones; about 88% were counted once. Of the sample, around 13% is held by the ten largest clones. Patients with autoimmune disease history or receiving systemic immunosuppression were excluded from the trial. Peripheral blood for TCR sequencing was drawn from every dose cohort at baseline, at cycle 4 day 1 and at cycle 7 day 1. Samples came from an open-label, multicenter, first-in-human phase I dose-escalation trial of ivuxolimab. Adults with locally advanced or metastatic head and neck squamous cell, hepatocellular, melanoma or renal cell carcinoma were enrolled in the trial. Before TCR sequencing, CD4+ T cells and CD8+ T cells from peripheral blood were sorted into separate populations.

The sequences come from CD4+ or CD8+ T cells sorted from blood, collected in a trial of the OX40 agonist ivuxolimab. The rearrangement combines TRBV29-1 with TRBJ2-2, with TRBD2 tentatively as D gene (6 bases match). The clonotype comes from an adult with an advanced solid tumor such as melanoma, head and neck, liver or kidney cancer. At the DNA level, the sequence is TGCAGCGTGTTGGTAGCGGAGGGTACGAACACCGGGGAGCTGTTTTTT. Translated, it gives CSVLVAEGTNTGELFF.